This T cell receptor (beta chain) stems from a study of beta chain features in type 1 diabetes. Points from the study as a whole: Among patients with Type 1 diabetes, TCRB CDR3s were moderately but significantly shorter in every one of the four CD4+ subsets. Type 1 diabetes patients had fewer VDJ junction insertions and more deletions.

Germline lookup yields CDR1 SQVTM and CDR2 ANQGSEA. CDR3 length: 19 residues. Unmatched junction bases numbered 16, after V lost 1 base and J lost 1 base. Turning to this clone: What it recognizes is unknown.

Expressed TCRB transcripts were sequenced because the entire RNA isolate underwent reverse transcription. Repertoires were generated with immunoSEQ multiplex PCR, while TCRdb's copy carries only in-frame clones and drops some. The sample includes about 140,000 clones, about an eighth of them seen just once. All sorted populations exceeded 98% purity. The V gene is TRBV29-1, the J gene TRBJ2-5; 9 positions agree with TRBD2. The clonotype was recovered from a man between 18 and 29 years old with type 1 diabetes. Sequencing was carried out using central memory CD4+ T cells from blood. The CDR3 DNA follows: TGCAGCGTTGAAGGGATGATTTTCAGCGGGGGGCCTTCCCAAGAGACCCAGTACTTC. Translation: CSVEGMIFSGGPSQETQYF.